This T cell receptor beta chain is from a study of blood T cell repertoires in COVID-19. V lost 5 bases and J 4 bases, leaving 9 bases between the germline ends. The germline V gene encodes CDR1 SGHAT and CDR2 FQNNGV. The CDR3 covers 12 residues. This table comes from immunoSEQ multiplex PCR, and its TCRdb copy is limited to in-frame clones, with some not included. The table shows 250,000 to 300,000 clones, with around 85% occurring only once. This chain connects TRBV11-2 to TRBJ2-7; D is perhaps TRBD2 (5 bases). The sequence came from a man aged 50-59 years with active or convalescent COVID-19. Sequencing was carried out using peripheral blood. CDR3 DNA sequence: TGTGCCAGCAGCCCGGGCGGGTACGAGCAGTACTTC. It encodes CASSPGGYEQYF.